This entry concerns a single T cell receptor beta chain. Individuals aged about 18 to 89 years were recruited from 20 to 25 US areas. Participants reported their clinical history, and cohort assignment relied on those reports. This entry belongs to a study of blood T cell repertoires in COVID-19. Sequencing used immunoSEQ multiplex PCR; TCRdb keeps in-frame clones, though not all of them. The table has approximately 190,000 clones, 80% to 85% seen once; the top ten hold less than 3.5%. The CDR3 covers 15 residues. V shed 8 bases and J 4 bases; nucleotides not matched to a gene: 11. V usage is TRBV6-7 and J usage is TRBJ1-5, with 7 bases aligning to TRBD1. TRBV6-7 is noted as an ORF with a role that remains uncertain. The specimen was PBMCs or T cells enriched from blood (not recorded which). The TCR sequence derives from a woman aged 30 to 39 who had been exposed to COVID-19. The CDR3 reads CASFLTGKENQPQHF. In DNA, the CDR3 is TGTGCCAGCTTCTTGACAGGGAAGGAAAATCAGCCCCAGCATTTT.